This T cell receptor beta chain was retrieved from a study of T cell responses to AZD1222 COVID-19 vaccine. This CDR3 is 12 amino acids long. Germline CDR1 LGHNA, CDR2 YNFKEQ. Between the trimmed V and J ends, which lost 0 bases and 7 bases, there was a span of 3 bases. Here immunoSEQ multiplex PCR was the method, and the copy in TCRdb shows in-frame clones only, minus some. The repertoire holds 100,000 to 150,000 clones, with around 80% as singletons. This clone was counted only a few times. Its antigen is unidentified. General study findings and limits: The study found Spike-specific TCR breadth and depth rose after two AZD1222 doses. The donor cohort was predominantly white British with a female majority, and clonal diversity may have been underestimated. Reportedly, nearly half of unique spike TCRs recognized epitopes outside B.1.351/B.1.1.7 mutations.

This sample comprised peripheral blood, obtained 28 days after the second AZD1222 dose. The chain combines TRBV4-2 with TRBJ1-4; D ambiguous. The receptor comes from an adult who received the AZD1222 COVID-19 vaccine. CDR3 residues: CASSQEFEKLFF. The CDR3 nucleotides are TGTGCCAGCAGCCAAGAATTTGAAAAACTGTTTTTT.